This T cell receptor beta chain was identified during a study of T cells in women clearing cervical HPV infection. Study in general: Case blood was drawn when the lesion was first found; control blood after infection became undetectable. HLA type could not be excluded as a confounder.

In regard to this clone: Its target is not known. The junction departs from germline at one end; a sequencing error may be responsible. The read stops 3 residues short of the end of the CDR3; the missing end is completed from the germline J gene.

The data were produced by immunoSEQ multiplex PCR, yet TCRdb's version contains in-frame clones alone and is incomplete. This listing includes around 30,000 clones. The CDR3 consists of 14 residues. Per the germline V gene, CDR1 is DFQATT and CDR2 is SNEGSKA (reference sequence). Findings and limits, study-wide: Repertoire richness, not evenness, was significantly elevated in CIN3+ cases versus controls. Effector/memory and HPV-specific T cells were not isolated, and association timing is unknown.

This sequence joins TRBV20-1 and TRBJ2-7, with a weak D call TRBD1 (6 bases). This clonotype was obtained from a woman between 18 and 69 years old with a cervical HPV16 infection that either progressed to CIN3+ or cleared (not recorded which). What was sequenced was blood buffy coat. Here the CDR3 reads CSARNRVSSCEQYF. The covered CDR3 bases are TGCAGTGCTAGGAACAGGGTCAGCTCCTGCGAG.